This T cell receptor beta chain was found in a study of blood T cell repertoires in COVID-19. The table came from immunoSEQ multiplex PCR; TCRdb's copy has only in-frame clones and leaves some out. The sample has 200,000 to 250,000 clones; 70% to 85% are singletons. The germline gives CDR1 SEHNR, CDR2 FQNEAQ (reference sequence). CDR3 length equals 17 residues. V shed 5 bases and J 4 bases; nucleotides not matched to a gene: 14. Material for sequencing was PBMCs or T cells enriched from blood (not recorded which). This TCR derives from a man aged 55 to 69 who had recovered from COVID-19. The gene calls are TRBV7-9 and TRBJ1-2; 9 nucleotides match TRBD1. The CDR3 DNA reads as TGTGCCAGCAGCGTACAGGGGGCGCGCTCTTCAACCTATGGCTACACCTTC. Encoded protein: CASSVQGARSSTYGYTF.